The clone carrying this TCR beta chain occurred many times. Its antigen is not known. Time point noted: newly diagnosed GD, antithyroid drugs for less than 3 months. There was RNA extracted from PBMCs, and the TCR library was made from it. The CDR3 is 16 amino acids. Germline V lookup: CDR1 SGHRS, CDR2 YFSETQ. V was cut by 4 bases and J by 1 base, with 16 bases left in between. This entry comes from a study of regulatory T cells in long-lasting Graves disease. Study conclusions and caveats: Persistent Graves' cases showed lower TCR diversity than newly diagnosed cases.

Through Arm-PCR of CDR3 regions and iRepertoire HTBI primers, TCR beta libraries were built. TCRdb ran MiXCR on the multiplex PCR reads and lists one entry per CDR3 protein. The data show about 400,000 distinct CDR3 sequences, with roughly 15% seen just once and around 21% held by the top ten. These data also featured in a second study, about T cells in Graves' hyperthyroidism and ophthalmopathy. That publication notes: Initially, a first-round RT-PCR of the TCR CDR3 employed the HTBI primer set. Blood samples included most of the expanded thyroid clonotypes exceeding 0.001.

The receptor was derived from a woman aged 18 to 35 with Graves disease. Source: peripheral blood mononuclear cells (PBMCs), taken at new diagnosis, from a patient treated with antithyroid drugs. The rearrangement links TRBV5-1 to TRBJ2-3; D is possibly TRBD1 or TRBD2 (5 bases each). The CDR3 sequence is CASSRDLPQGTDTQYF. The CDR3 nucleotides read TGCGCCAGCAGCCGGGATCTACCACAGGGCACAGATACGCAGTATTTT.